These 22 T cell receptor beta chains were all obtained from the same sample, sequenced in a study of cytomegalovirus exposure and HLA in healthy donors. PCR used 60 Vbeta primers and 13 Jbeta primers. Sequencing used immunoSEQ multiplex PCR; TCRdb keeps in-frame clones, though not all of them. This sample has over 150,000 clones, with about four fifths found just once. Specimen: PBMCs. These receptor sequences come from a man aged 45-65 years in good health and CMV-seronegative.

The CDR3 reads CASSLTHGGGSPLHF. The CDR3 DNA reads TGTGCCAGCAGCTTAACGCACGGCGGCGGTTCACCCCTCCACTTT. The V call is TRBV7-3, the J call TRBJ1-6; the D is unclear. The length of the CDR3 is 15 residues. V gave up 0 bases and J gave up 9 bases, with 12 bases separating them. The germline gives CDR1 SGHTA, CDR2 FQGTGA.

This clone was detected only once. The CDR3 DNA sequence: TGTGCCAGCAGCTTAGCGCGAAACCCCTCGAGGGATTCACCCCTCCACTTT. This codes for CASSLARNPSRDSPLHF. This chain uses TRBV7-2 with TRBJ1-6; no clear D. V gave up 0 bases and J gave up 8 bases, with 17 bases separating them. Germline assignment: CDR1 SGHTA and CDR2 FQGNSA. CDR3 length: 17 amino acids.

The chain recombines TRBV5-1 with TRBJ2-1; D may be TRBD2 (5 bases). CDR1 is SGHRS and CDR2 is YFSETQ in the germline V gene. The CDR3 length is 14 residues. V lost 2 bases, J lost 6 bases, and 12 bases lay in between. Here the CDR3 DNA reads TGCGCCAGCAGCTTACCCACTAGTACCAATGAGCAGTTCTTC. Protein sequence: CASSLPTSTNEQFF.

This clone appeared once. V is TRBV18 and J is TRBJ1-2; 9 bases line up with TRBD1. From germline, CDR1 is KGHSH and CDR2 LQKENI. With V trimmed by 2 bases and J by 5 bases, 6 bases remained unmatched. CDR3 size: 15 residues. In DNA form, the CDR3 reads TGTGCCAGCTCACCAGAGAGAGGGACAGGGTATGGCTACACCTTC. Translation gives CASSPERGTGYGYTF.

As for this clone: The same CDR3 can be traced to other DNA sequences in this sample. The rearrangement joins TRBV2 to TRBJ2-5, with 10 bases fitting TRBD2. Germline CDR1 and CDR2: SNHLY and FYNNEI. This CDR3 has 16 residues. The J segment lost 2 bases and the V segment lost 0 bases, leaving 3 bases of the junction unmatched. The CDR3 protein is CASSEALAGGQETQYF. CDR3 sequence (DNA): TGTGCCAGCAGTGAAGCCTTAGCGGGGGGTCAAGAGACCCAGTACTTC.

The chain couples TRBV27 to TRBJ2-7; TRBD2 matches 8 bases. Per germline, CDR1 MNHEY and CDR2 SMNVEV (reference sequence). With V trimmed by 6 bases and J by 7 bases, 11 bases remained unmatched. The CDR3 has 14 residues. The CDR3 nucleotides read TGTGCCAGCAGCCCCTCCGGGGGGGGGTGGGAGCAGTACTTC. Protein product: CASSPSGGGWEQYF.

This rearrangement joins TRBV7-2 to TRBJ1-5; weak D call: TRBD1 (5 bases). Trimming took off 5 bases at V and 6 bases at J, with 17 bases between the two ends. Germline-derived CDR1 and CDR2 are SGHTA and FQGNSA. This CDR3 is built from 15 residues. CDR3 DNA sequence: TGTGCCAGCAGCACACGCCCGACAGATCGTCAGCCCCAGCATTTT. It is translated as CASSTRPTDRQPQHF.

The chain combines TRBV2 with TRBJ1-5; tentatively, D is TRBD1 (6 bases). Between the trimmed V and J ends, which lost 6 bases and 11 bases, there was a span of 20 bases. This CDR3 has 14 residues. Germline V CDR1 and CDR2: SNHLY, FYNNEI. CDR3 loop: CASSPGGPAGAQHF. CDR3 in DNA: TGTGCCAGCAGCCCCGGGGGGCCCGCGGGGGCCCAGCATTTT.

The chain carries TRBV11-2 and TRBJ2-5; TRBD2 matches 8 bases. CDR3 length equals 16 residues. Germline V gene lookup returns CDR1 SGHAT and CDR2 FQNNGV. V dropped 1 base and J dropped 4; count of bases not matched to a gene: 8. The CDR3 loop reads CASSLGRGGNGETQYF. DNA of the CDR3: TGTGCCAGCAGCTTAGGTCGGGGGGGGAACGGAGAGACCCAGTACTTC. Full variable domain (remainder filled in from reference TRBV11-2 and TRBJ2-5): EAGVAQSPRYKIIEKRQSVAFWCNPISGHATLYWYQQILGQGPKLLIQFQNNGVVDDSQLPKDRFSAERLKGVDSTLKIQPAKLEDSAVYLCASSLGRGGNGETQYFGPGTRLLVL.

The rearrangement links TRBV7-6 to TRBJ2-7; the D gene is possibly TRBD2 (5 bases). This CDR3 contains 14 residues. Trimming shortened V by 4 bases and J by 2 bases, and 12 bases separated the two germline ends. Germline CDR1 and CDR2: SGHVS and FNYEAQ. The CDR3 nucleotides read TGTGCCAGCAGCTCTAACGAGGGCACCTACGAGCAGTACTTC. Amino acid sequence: CASSSNEGTYEQYF. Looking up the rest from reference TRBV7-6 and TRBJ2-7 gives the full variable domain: GAGVSQSPRYKVTKRGQDVALRCDPISGHVSLYWYRQALGQGPEFLTYFNYEAQQDKSGLPNDRFSAERPEGSISTLTIQRTEQRDSAMYRCASSSNEGTYEQYFGPGTRLTVT.

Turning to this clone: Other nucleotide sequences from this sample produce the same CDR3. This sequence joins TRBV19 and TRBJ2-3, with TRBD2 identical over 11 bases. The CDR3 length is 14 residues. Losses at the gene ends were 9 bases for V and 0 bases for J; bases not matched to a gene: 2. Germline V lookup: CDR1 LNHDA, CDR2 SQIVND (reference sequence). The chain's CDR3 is CASRTSGSTDTQYF. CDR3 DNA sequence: TGTGCCAGCCGGACTAGCGGGAGCACAGATACGCAGTATTTT.

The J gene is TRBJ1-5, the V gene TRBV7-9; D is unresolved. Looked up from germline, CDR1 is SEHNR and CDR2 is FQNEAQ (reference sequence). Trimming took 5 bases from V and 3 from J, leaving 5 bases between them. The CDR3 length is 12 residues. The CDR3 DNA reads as TGTGCCAGCAGCCAAATCAATCAGCCCCAGCATTTT. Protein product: CASSQINQPQHF.

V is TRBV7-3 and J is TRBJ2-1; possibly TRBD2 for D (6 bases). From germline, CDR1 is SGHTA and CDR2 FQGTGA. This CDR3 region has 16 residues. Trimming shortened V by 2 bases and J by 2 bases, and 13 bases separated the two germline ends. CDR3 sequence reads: CASSLPGTGAYNEQFF. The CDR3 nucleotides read TGTGCCAGCAGCTTACCCGGGACTGGAGCCTACAATGAGCAGTTCTTC.

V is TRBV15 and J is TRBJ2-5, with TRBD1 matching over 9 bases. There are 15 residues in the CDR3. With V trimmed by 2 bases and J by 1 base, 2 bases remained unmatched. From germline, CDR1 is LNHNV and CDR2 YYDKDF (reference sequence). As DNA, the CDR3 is TGTGCCACCAGCAGACCGGGACAGGGCCAAGAGACCCAGTACTTC. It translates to CATSRPGQGQETQYF.

The CDR3 DNA sequence: TGTGCCAGCAGCTTCCGTAGCGGGACCTCCTACAATGAGCAGTTCTTC. Its translation: CASSFRSGTSYNEQFF. This sequence joins TRBV7-3 and TRBJ2-1; 8 nucleotides agree with TRBD2. Germline CDR1 reads SGHTA; CDR2 reads FQGTGA. The V and J ends lost 3 bases and 0 bases, in that order; junction bases with no gene match: 4. The length of the CDR3 is 16 residues.

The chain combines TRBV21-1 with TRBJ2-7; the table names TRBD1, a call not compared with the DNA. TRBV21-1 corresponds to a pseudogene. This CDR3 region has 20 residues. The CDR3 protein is CASSKTRYKNNRGKGYEQYF. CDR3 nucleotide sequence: TGTGCCAGCAGCAAAACGCGGTACAAAAATAACAGGGGGAAGGGGTACGAGCAGTACTTC.

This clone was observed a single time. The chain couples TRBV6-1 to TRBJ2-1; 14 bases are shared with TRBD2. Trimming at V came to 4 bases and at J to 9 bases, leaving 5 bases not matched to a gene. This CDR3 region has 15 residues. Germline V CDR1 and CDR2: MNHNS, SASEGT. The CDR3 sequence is CASSVGLAGVGEQFF. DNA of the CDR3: TGTGCCAGCAGTGTGGGACTAGCGGGAGTTGGTGAGCAGTTCTTC.

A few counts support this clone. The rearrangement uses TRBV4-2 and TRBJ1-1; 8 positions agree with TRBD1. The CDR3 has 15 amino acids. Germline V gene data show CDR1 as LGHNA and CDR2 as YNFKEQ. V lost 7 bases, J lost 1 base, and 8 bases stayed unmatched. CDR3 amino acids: CASNLKGTGNTEAFF. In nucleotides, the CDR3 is TGTGCCAGCAACCTTAAGGGGACAGGGAACACTGAAGCTTTCTTT.

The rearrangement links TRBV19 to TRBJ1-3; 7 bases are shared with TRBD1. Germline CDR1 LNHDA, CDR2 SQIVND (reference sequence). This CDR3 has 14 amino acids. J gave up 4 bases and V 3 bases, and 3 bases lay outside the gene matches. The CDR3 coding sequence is TGTGCCAGTAGTATCGACAGGGTCGGAAACACCATATATTTT. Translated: CASSIDRVGNTIYF.

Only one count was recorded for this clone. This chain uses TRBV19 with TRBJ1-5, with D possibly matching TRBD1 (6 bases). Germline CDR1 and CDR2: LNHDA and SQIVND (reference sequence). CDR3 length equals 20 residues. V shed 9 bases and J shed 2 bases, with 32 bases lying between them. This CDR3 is CARSTVVTGIIRVGNQPQHF. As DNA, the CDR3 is TGTGCCAGATCAACAGTAGTTACAGGGATTATAAGAGTCGGCAATCAGCCCCAGCATTTT.

CDR3 residues: CASSPRDAGASGELFF. The CDR3 nucleotides are TGTGCCAGCTCACCAAGGGACGCGGGAGCAAGCGGGGAGCTGTTTTTT. V gene TRBV18 combines with J gene TRBJ2-2; TRBD2 aligns across 7 bases. The CDR3 loop spans 16 amino acids. Looked up from germline, CDR1 is KGHSH and CDR2 is LQKENI. Germline trimming cut 2 bases from V and 7 bases from J; bases unmatched to any gene: 10.

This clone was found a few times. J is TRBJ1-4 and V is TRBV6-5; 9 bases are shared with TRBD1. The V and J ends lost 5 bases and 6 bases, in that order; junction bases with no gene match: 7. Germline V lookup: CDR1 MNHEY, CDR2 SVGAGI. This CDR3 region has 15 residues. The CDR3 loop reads CASSLGTGSYEKLFF. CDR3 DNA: TGTGCCAGCAGTCTCGGGACAGGGAGTTATGAAAAACTGTTTTTT.